A single sample gave rise to the 14 T cell receptor beta chains below, sequenced in a study of T cell responses to AZD1222 COVID-19 vaccine. Libraries were prepared by immunoSEQ multiplex PCR; TCRdb keeps only in-frame clonotypes and omits some of them. This repertoire shows fewer than 250,000 clones, 85% to 95% found once; its top ten account for roughly 1.3%. Sample: peripheral blood, taken on day 0 of AZD1222 vaccination. Every receptor here comes from an adult in good health.

The chain is built from TRBV19 and TRBJ2-7; TRBD2 matches at 8 bases. Germline V gene lookup returns CDR1 LNHDA and CDR2 SQIVND (reference sequence). With V trimmed by 6 bases and J by 7 bases, 2 bases remained unmatched. The CDR3 consists of 11 residues. The CDR3 coding sequence is TGTGCCAGTAGCGGGAGGGAGGAGCAGTACTTC. This codes for CASSGREEQYF.

The CDR3 sequence: CASSDRSNNQPQHF. In DNA, the CDR3 is TGTGCCAGTAGTGATCGGTCCAACAATCAGCCCCAGCATTTT. V usage is TRBV19 and J usage is TRBJ1-5; D gene ambiguous. The germline V gene encodes CDR1 LNHDA and CDR2 SQIVND (reference sequence). The CDR3 has 14 amino acids. The germline V and J ends were trimmed by 5 bases and 3 bases, with 11 bases remaining between them. The full variable domain, with the rest looked up from reference TRBV19 and TRBJ1-5, is DGGITQSPKYLFRKEGQNVTLSCEQNLNHDAMYWYRQDPGQGLRLIYYSQIVNDFQKGDIAEGYSVSREKKESFPLTVTSAQKNPTAFYLCASSDRSNNQPQHFGDGTRLSIL.

V gene TRBV7-2 combines with J gene TRBJ1-4; D perhaps matches TRBD1 (6 bases). V dropped 5 bases and J dropped 12 bases, with 19 bases sitting between them. The CDR3 loop spans 14 amino acids. CDR1 SGHTA and CDR2 FQGNSA come from the germline V gene. CDR3 amino acids: CASSGRRGLGQLFF. The CDR3 bases are TGTGCCAGCAGCGGGCGGAGGGGGTTGGGGCAACTGTTTTTT. The entire variable domain, with the rest obtained from reference TRBV7-2 and TRBJ1-4, is as follows: GAGVSQSPSNKVTEKGKDVELRCDPISGHTALYWYRQSLGQGLEFLIYFQGNSAPDKSGLPSDRFSAERTGGSVSTLTIQRTQQEDSAVYLCASSGRRGLGQLFFGSGTQLSVL.

The chain joins TRBV11-3 to TRBJ1-1; no firm D call. Germline V CDR1 and CDR2: SGHNT, YENEEA. The V gene lost 5 bases and the J gene lost 1 base, with 11 bases spanning the gap. The CDR3 contains 14 residues. CDR3 loop: CASSPRAGNTEAFF. CDR3 DNA: TGTGCCAGCAGCCCGAGGGCGGGGAACACTGAAGCTTTCTTT.

This chain joins TRBV5-5 and TRBJ2-7; D is perhaps TRBD2 (5 bases). The CDR3 has 12 residues. V dropped 5 bases and J dropped 2 bases, with 8 bases sitting between them. Germline assignment: CDR1 SGHKS and CDR2 YYEKEE (reference sequence). The CDR3 DNA is TGTGCCAGCAGTCTACTAGCCTACGAGCAGTACTTC. Amino acids: CASSLLAYEQYF.

The genes are TRBV5-1 and TRBJ2-4; 11 bases are a match to TRBD1. Trimming removed 4 bases from V and 8 bases from J; junction bases left unmatched: 5. Germline V lookup: CDR1 SGHRS, CDR2 YFSETQ. CDR3 length: 14 residues. The CDR3 DNA follows: TGCGCCAGCAGCCATGGACAGGGGGCAGACATTCAGTACTTC. The encoded protein is CASSHGQGADIQYF.

The CDR3 reads CASSSSQPQHF. CDR3 in DNA: TGTGCCAGCAGTTCAAGTCAGCCCCAGCATTTT. V usage is TRBV28 and J usage is TRBJ1-5; D is undetermined. V was clipped by 4 bases and J by 6 bases, with 4 bases between them. Looked up from germline, CDR1 is MDHEN and CDR2 is SYDVKM. The CDR3 is 11 residues long. Complete variable domain (other parts from reference TRBV28 and TRBJ1-5): DVKVTQSSRYLVKRTGEKVFLECVQDMDHENMFWYRQDPGLGLRLIYFSYDVKMKEKGDIPEGYSVSREKKERFSLILESASTNQTSMYLCASSSSQPQHFGDGTRLSIL.

This clone appeared once. V gene TRBV2 combines with J gene TRBJ1-2; TRBD1 might be the D (6 bases). This CDR3 is 13 amino acids long. Germline V CDR1 and CDR2: SNHLY, FYNNEI. The germline V and J ends were trimmed by 7 bases and 7 bases, with 16 bases remaining between them. DNA of the CDR3: TGTGCCAGCATCGAGGGGGGGGCCGGTGGCTACACCTTC. As protein: CASIEGGAGGYTF.

The V and J genes are TRBV11-1 and TRBJ2-1, with 9 bases that match TRBD1. From germline, CDR1 is SGHAT and CDR2 FQDESV (reference sequence). The junction had 10 bases not matched to a gene; V was cut back by 6 bases and J by 4 bases. This CDR3 is 16 amino acids long. This chain's CDR3 is CASSRSGTGNYNEQFF. The CDR3 DNA is TGTGCCAGCAGTCGTTCCGGGACAGGGAATTACAATGAGCAGTTCTTC.

The chain links TRBV7-8 to TRBJ1-5; 9 positions agree with TRBD1. Germline V CDR1 and CDR2: SGHVS, FQNEAQ. V dropped 3 bases and J dropped 6; count of bases not matched to a gene: 6. There are 15 residues in the CDR3. The DNA for the CDR3 is TGTGCCAGCAGCTTGGGACAGGGAGGAGGTCAGCCCCAGCATTTT. Its translation is CASSLGQGGGQPQHF.

The V gene is TRBV27, the J gene TRBJ1-5; 8 bases align to TRBD1. V shed 6 bases, J shed 8 bases, and the junction held 9 bases outside the gene matches. The CDR3 has 14 residues. Germline CDR1 and CDR2: MNHEY and SMNVEV (reference sequence). The DNA for the CDR3 is TGTGCCAGCAGAGTGACAGGGGATCGCGAGCCCCAGCATTTT. It translates to CASRVTGDREPQHF.

The rearrangement uses TRBV5-4 and TRBJ1-1; maybe TRBD1 (5 bases). The germline V and J ends were trimmed by 2 bases and 13 bases, with 15 bases remaining between them. The CDR3 runs to 12 residues. Looked up from germline, CDR1 is SGHNT and CDR2 is YYREEE (reference sequence). The CDR3 DNA sequence: TGTGCCAGCAGCTTAGTAGGGGACGACGTTTTCTTT. Translation: CASSLVGDDVFF.

The chain uses TRBV6-5 and TRBJ1-5, with 9 bases identical to TRBD1. V lost 5 bases, J lost 1 base, and 3 bases stayed unmatched. The CDR3 sequence is 15 residues long. The germline CDR1 and CDR2 sequences are MNHEY and SVGAGI. CDR3 sequence (DNA): TGTGCCAGCAGTAGGGACAGGGTGAGCAATCAGCCCCAGCATTTT. As protein: CASSRDRVSNQPQHF.

The rearrangement uses TRBV12-3 or TRBV12-4 and TRBJ2-7; D is unresolved. The CDR3 loop spans 12 amino acids. Trimming cost V 6 bases and J 5 bases, with 11 bases left between them. The CDR3 coding sequence is TGTGCCAGCAGCCCTCTGTTGGACGAGCAGTACTTC. Translation gives CASSPLLDEQYF.